This T cell receptor beta chain was captured by sequencing in a study of blood T cell repertoires in COVID-19. Whole-study context: Whether acute or convalescent, the COVID-19 samples came from the United States, Italy and Spain. PBMCs, B-cell-depleted T cells, or T cells were the source of the cDNA or gDNA that made up the material.

This clone came up a few times. V lost 3 bases and J 5 bases, leaving 13 bases between the germline ends. Germline V gene sequence: CDR1 MNHEY, CDR2 SMNVEV (reference sequence). CDR3 length equals 14 residues. Authors' methods: Estimated nucleated cell counts came from reference gene primer amplification. Using immunoSEQ multiplex PCR, the repertoire was profiled, and TCRdb retains in-frame clones only, with some absent. V, J and clone size are those of that table, while D and trimming were read from the DNA. The sample lists 40,000 or so clones; around 80% were seen once. The chain employs TRBV27 and TRBJ1-1; maybe TRBD1 (5 bases). Sample: peripheral blood. The clonotype originates from a man aged 55 to 70 in a cohort sampled during active COVID-19. The CDR3 DNA reads TGTGCCAGCAGTTTTAGGGGATTGGGGACTGAAGCTTTCTTT. As protein: CASSFRGLGTEAFF.